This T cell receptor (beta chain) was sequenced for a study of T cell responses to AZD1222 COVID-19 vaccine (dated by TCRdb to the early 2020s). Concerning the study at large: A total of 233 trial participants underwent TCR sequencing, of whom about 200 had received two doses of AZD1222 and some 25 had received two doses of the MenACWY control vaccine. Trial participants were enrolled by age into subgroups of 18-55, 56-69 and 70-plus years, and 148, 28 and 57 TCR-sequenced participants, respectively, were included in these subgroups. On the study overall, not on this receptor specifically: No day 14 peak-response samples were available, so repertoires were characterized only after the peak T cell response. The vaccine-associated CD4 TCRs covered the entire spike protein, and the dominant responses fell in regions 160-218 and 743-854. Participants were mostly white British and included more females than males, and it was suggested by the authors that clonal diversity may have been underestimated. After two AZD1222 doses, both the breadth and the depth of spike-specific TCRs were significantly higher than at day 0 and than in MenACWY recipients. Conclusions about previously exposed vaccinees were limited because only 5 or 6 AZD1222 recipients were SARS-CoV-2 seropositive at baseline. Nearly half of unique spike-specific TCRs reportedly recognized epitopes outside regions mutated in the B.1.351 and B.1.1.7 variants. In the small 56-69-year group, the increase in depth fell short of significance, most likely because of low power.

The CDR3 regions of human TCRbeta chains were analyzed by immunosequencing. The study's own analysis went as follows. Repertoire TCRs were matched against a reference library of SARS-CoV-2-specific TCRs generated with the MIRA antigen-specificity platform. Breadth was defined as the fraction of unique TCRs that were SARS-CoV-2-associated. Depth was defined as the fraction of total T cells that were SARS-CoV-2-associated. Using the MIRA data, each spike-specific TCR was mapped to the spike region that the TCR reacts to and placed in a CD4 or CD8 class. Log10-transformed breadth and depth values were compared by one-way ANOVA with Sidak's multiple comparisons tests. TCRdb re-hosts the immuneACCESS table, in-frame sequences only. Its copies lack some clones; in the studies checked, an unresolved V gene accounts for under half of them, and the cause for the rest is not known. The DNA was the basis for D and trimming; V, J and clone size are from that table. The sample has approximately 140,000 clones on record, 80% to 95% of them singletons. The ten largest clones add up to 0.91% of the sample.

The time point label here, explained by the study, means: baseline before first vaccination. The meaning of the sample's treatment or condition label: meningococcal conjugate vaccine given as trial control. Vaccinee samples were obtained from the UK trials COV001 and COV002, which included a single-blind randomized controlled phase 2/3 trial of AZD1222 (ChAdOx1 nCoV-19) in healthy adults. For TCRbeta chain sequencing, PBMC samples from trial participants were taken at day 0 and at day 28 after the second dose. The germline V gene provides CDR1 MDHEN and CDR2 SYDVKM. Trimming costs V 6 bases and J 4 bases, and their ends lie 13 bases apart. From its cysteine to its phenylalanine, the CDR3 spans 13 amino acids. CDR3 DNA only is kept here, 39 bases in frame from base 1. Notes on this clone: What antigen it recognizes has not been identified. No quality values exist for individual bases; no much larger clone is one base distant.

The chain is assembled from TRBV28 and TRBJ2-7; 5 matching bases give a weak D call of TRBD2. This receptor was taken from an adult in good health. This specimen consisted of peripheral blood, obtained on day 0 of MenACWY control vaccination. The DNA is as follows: TGTGCCAGCAGCCTACTAGAGCGATACGAGCAGTACTTC. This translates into CASSLLERYEQYF.